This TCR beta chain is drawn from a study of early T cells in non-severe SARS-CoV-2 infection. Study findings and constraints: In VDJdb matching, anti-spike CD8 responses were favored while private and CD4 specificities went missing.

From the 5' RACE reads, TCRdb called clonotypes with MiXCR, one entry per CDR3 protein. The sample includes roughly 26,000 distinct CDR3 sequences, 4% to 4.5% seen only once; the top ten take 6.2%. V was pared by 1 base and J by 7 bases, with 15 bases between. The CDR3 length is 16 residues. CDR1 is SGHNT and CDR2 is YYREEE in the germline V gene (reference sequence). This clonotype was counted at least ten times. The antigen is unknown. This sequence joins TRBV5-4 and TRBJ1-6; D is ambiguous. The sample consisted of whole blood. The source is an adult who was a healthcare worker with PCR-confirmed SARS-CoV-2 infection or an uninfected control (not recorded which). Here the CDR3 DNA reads TGTGCCAGCAGCTTGTTAGGCGGGCCCGAGAATTCACCCCTCCACTTT. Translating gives CASSLLGGPENSPLHF.